This entry concerns a single T cell receptor beta chain. Its antigen is not known. The ends were cut back, 0 bases at V and 10 bases at J, with 8 bases in the middle. The germline gives CDR1 SGHRS, CDR2 YFSETQ. The CDR3 runs to 13 residues. This record comes from a study of cytomegalovirus exposure and HLA in healthy donors. Study-wide results and caveats: The study designated 150 or so TCR beta chains cytomegalovirus-associated. According to reports, the classifier identified cytomegalovirus status with high specificity and sensitivity. Previously analyzed data showed that most TCR beta V segments were productive at a frequency of about 87% or about 30%. Certain sequence variants were highly shared and formed a cluster, and this cluster was likely a sequencing artifact.

This PCR relied on a set of 60 Vbeta primers and 13 Jbeta primers. The method was immunoSEQ multiplex PCR; TCRdb's version includes in-frame clones alone and lacks a portion of them. Among about 210,000 clones listed, about 81% were seen once. J is TRBJ1-6 and V is TRBV5-1, with no clear D. Sequencing was done on a sample of PBMCs. This TCR came from a man between 35 and 55 years old in good health and CMV-seropositive. CDR3 nucleotide sequence: TGCGCCAGCAGCTTGGACTCGGGATCACCCCTCCACTTT. Residues: CASSLDSGSPLHF.